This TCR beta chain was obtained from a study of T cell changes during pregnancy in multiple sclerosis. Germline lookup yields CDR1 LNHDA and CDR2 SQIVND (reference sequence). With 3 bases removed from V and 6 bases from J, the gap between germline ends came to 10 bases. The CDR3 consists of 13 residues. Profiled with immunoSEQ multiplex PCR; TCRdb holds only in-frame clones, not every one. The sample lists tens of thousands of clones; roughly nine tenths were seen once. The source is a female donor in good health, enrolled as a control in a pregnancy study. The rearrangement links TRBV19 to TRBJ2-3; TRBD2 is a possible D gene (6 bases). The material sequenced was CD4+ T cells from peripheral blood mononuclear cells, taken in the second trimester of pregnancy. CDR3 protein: CASSMGLSDTQYF. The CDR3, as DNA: TGTGCCAGTAGTATGGGACTGAGCGATACGCAGTATTTT.